These T cell receptor beta chains were read from a single sample in a study of blood T cell repertoires in COVID-19. Using immunoSEQ multiplex PCR, the repertoire was profiled, and TCRdb retains in-frame clones only, with some absent. This sample has some 49,000 clones; 81% occur once, and the top ten carry about a fifth. The specimen was peripheral blood. The source is an elderly woman with COVID-19, enrolled during active disease. The CDR3 runs from the conserved cysteine through the conserved F or W. Each record gives: CDR3 DNA, CDR3 protein, D gene, clone size, J gene, V gene. The D gene is left open where the match is weak. For some rows the clone size is stated as once, few or many, or as a class when expanded; others skip it.

DNA: TGTGCCAGCAGCCAACGAGGGGGCCACAATGAGCAGTTCTTC; CDR3: CASSQRGGHNEQFF; D: TRBD1; size: .; J: TRBJ2-1; V: TRBV6-5
DNA: TGTGCTAGTGGTTTGTTCCGGGACACTGGGCCCTACGAGCAGTACTTC; CDR3: CASGLFRDTGPYEQYF; D: .; size: .; J: TRBJ2-7; V: TRBV12-5
DNA: TGTGCCAGCTCACCCCAGGGGATCGGCTATGGCTACACCTTC; CDR3: CASSPQGIGYGYTF; D: .; size: .; J: TRBJ1-2; V: TRBV18
DNA: TGTGCCAGCAGCTCCTGGACTAGCGGCTACGAGCAGTACTTC; CDR3: CASSSWTSGYEQYF; D: TRBD2; size: .; J: TRBJ2-7; V: TRBV7-8
DNA: TGTGCCAGTAGTGGTTCGGGAGGGGTGCAGACCCAGTACTTC; CDR3: CASSGSGGVQTQYF; D: TRBD2; size: .; J: TRBJ2-5; V: TRBV19
DNA: TGTGCCAGCAGCTTGGCGGGAGGCCCCTACGAGCAGTACTTC; CDR3: CASSLAGGPYEQYF; D: TRBD2; size: once; J: TRBJ2-7; V: TRBV7-9
DNA: TGTGCCAGCAGCTTTGCGGGAATGGTAGATACGCAGTATTTT; CDR3: CASSFAGMVDTQYF; D: .; size: few; J: TRBJ2-3; V: TRBV11-1
DNA: TGTGCCAGCAGTTACGGGCTAGCGGGGGCCTACGAGCAGTACTTC; CDR3: CASSYGLAGAYEQYF; D: TRBD2; size: .; J: TRBJ2-7; V: TRBV6-5
DNA: TGTGCTAGCAGCTGGGACTATAACGGGGAGCTGTTTTTT; CDR3: CASSWDYNGELFF; D: TRBD2; size: .; J: TRBJ2-2; V: TRBV7-7
DNA: TGTGCCAGCAATAACAGGGGGCAGGTTGGCTACACCTTC; CDR3: CASNNRGQVGYTF; D: TRBD1; size: .; J: TRBJ1-2; V: TRBV28
DNA: TGTGCCAGCAGCTTATACCCGCTGGGCGATATGGTAGGTGAAGCTTTCTTT; CDR3: CASSLYPLGDMVGEAFF; D: .; size: .; J: TRBJ1-1; V: TRBV13
DNA: TGTGCCAGCAGTCCACGAGAGGCGCGGTTGGACACCGGGGAGCTGTTTTTT; CDR3: CASSPREARLDTGELFF; D: .; size: medium-sized; J: TRBJ2-2; V: TRBV6-6
DNA: TGTGCCAGCAGCTTATCGGGTGGGTCAGGGCTGGCCGGCAATGAGCAGTTCTTC; CDR3: CASSLSGGSGLAGNEQFF; D: .; size: many; J: TRBJ2-1; V: TRBV7-3
DNA: TGCGCCAGCAGCTCTGATAGTGTCCCCAGCACAGATACGCAGTATTTT; CDR3: CASSSDSVPSTDTQYF; D: .; size: .; J: TRBJ2-3; V: TRBV5-1
DNA: TGTGCCAGCAGCGTTCCCCCTTCCCAGGAGCAGTTCTTC; CDR3: CASSVPPSQEQFF; D: .; size: .; J: TRBJ2-1; V: TRBV9
DNA: TGTGCCAGCAGTGGGACAGCCTATGGCTACACCTTC; CDR3: CASSGTAYGYTF; D: .; size: .; J: TRBJ1-2; V: TRBV2
DNA: TGTGCCAGCAGTGAATTAGCGGGAGGGCCTTATGGTGAGCAGTTCTTC; CDR3: CASSELAGGPYGEQFF; D: TRBD2; size: .; J: TRBJ2-1; V: TRBV6-1
DNA: TGTGCCAGCAGTTTTGGGCAGGGGATGCGCGGTCAGCCCCAGCATTTT; CDR3: CASSFGQGMRGQPQHF; D: .; size: .; J: TRBJ1-5; V: TRBV28
DNA: TGTGCCAGCAGTGACATTCGGAACACTGAAGCTTTCTTT; CDR3: CASSDIRNTEAFF; D: .; size: .; J: TRBJ1-1; V: TRBV7-3
DNA: TGTGCCAGCAGCACGCAGCGGGAGAGCCACAATGAGCAGTTCTTC; CDR3: CASSTQRESHNEQFF; D: TRBD2; size: .; J: TRBJ2-1; V: TRBV6-2/TRBV6-3
DNA: TGTGCCAGCAATGACAGGGGTGGTACGGGGTCCTACGAGCAGTACTTC; CDR3: CASNDRGGTGSYEQYF; D: TRBD1; size: .; J: TRBJ2-7; V: TRBV6-6
DNA: TGTGCCAGCAAGCCGGACAGCAGTAATTCACCCCTCCACTTT; CDR3: CASKPDSSNSPLHF; D: .; size: .; J: TRBJ1-6; V: TRBV7-2
DNA: TGCAGTGCTAGTAGTACAGGGGACTGGGCGGCTTTCTTT; CDR3: CSASSTGDWAAFF; D: TRBD1; size: few; J: TRBJ1-1; V: TRBV20-1
DNA: TGTGCCAGCAGCATACTAGCGGGAGGCGAGCAGTACTTC; CDR3: CASSILAGGEQYF; D: TRBD2; size: .; J: TRBJ2-7; V: TRBV7-3
DNA: TGTGCCAGCAGTCCCGGAGGGGCCAGCGCAGATACGCAGTATTTT; CDR3: CASSPGGASADTQYF; D: .; size: .; J: TRBJ2-3; V: TRBV28
DNA: TGTGCCAGTAAATCCGGGACAGGGGTTACCGGGGAGCTGTTTTTT; CDR3: CASKSGTGVTGELFF; D: TRBD1; size: few; J: TRBJ2-2; V: TRBV19
DNA: TGTGCCAGCAGTTTATGGAAAGTACTAGCGGGGGCCTACGAGCAGTACTTC; CDR3: CASSLWKVLAGAYEQYF; D: TRBD2; size: .; J: TRBJ2-7; V: TRBV28
DNA: TGTGCCTGGAGTGCGCCGGACAGGATCAATCAGCCCCAGCATTTT; CDR3: CAWSAPDRINQPQHF; D: TRBD1; size: few; J: TRBJ1-5; V: TRBV30
DNA: TGTGCCACCAGTGGGGGACAGAACTCCTACAATGAGCAGTTCTTC; CDR3: CATSGGQNSYNEQFF; D: TRBD1; size: .; J: TRBJ2-1; V: TRBV24-1
DNA: TGTGCCTCCCCGGAAGGGACAGGGAGGCTCCTAGAAAAACTGTTTTTT; CDR3: CASPEGTGRLLEKLFF; D: TRBD1; size: .; J: TRBJ1-4; V: TRBV30
DNA: TGTGCCAGCAGTTTTAGCGGAGCCTACAATGAGCAGTTCTTC; CDR3: CASSFSGAYNEQFF; D: .; size: .; J: TRBJ2-1; V: TRBV6-2/TRBV6-3
DNA: TGTGCCAGAAGCTTGTGCGTACAGGGGCATGGCTACACCTTC; CDR3: CARSLCVQGHGYTF; D: TRBD1; size: .; J: TRBJ1-2; V: TRBV5-3
DNA: TGTGCCAGTAGGCCCGGGTTTTTCAGTAAAGAAAAACTGTTTTTT; CDR3: CASRPGFFSKEKLFF; D: .; size: .; J: TRBJ1-4; V: TRBV19
DNA: TGTGCCAGCAGCGTAGGAGTGTACAATGAGCAGTTCTTC; CDR3: CASSVGVYNEQFF; D: .; size: .; J: TRBJ2-1; V: TRBV9
DNA: TGTGCCAGCAGCCAAGGCGGACTAGCGGGAGGGCCTACAGATACGCAGTATTTT; CDR3: CASSQGGLAGGPTDTQYF; D: TRBD2; size: .; J: TRBJ2-3; V: TRBV3-1/TRBV3-2
DNA: TGTGCCACCAGGCCCTCTGTGGGGACTACCCACAATGAGCAGTTCTTC; CDR3: CATRPSVGTTHNEQFF; D: TRBD2; size: .; J: TRBJ2-1; V: TRBV24-1
DNA: TGTGCCAGCAGCGGCACAGCGGGAGATACGCAGTATTTT; CDR3: CASSGTAGDTQYF; D: .; size: .; J: TRBJ2-3; V: TRBV9
DNA: TGTGCCAGCAGCTTAGGGCGGGCTGCCCGCGGCGAGCAGTACTTC; CDR3: CASSLGRAARGEQYF; D: .; size: .; J: TRBJ2-7; V: TRBV11-1
DNA: TGTGCCAGCAGTTACCAGTCACGGGGGGGGAATGAAAAACTGTTTTTT; CDR3: CASSYQSRGGNEKLFF; D: .; size: once; J: TRBJ1-4; V: TRBV6-5
DNA: TGTGCCAGCAGTACAGGGGGCGCTAACTATGGCTACACCTTC; CDR3: CASSTGGANYGYTF; D: TRBD1; size: .; J: TRBJ1-2; V: TRBV6-5